These T cell receptor beta chains were read from a single sample in a study of blood T cell repertoires in COVID-19. Assay: immunoSEQ multiplex PCR; the TCRdb copy retains only in-frame clones and omits some. Seen here are around 300,000 clones, about nine tenths observed once, and the top ten hold about 1.8%. Sequencing was done on a sample of PBMCs or T cells enriched from blood (not recorded which). Receptors were obtained from a woman aged 35 to 49 who had recovered from COVID-19. Each CDR3 is given with its conserved first and last residue. Fields, in order: D gene, clone size, J gene, V gene, CDR3 protein, CDR3 DNA. D genes are given only for firm matches. Only some rows state a clone size, as once, few, many or a class for expanded clones.

. once TRBJ1-4 TRBV5-4 CASSPRTGTTTQKLFF TGTGCCAGCAGCCCGCGTACAGGGACAACAACGCAAAAACTGTTTTTT
. . TRBJ2-7 TRBV7-9 CASSPAGGDRDHEQYF TGTGCCAGCAGCCCCGCCGGGGGGGACAGGGACCACGAGCAGTACTTC
. once TRBJ2-1 TRBV5-1 CASSLVAVSSYNEQFF TGCGCCAGCAGCTTGGTAGCGGTCAGCTCCTACAATGAGCAGTTCTTC
. once TRBJ1-2 TRBV7-9 CASSLWAGYGYGYTF TGTGCCAGCAGCCTATGGGCAGGGTACGGCTATGGCTACACCTTC
. . TRBJ1-1 TRBV2 CASSDLRRFQRNTEAFF TGTGCCAGCAGTGATCTACGTAGATTCCAAAGGAACACTGAAGCTTTCTTT
. once TRBJ1-1 TRBV19 CASSRGRGETEAFF TGTGCCAGTAGTCGGGGGAGGGGTGAAACTGAAGCTTTCTTT
. . TRBJ1-6 TRBV30 CAWARTRNSPLHF TGTGCCTGGGCCAGGACACGGAATTCACCCCTCCACTTT
. . TRBJ2-3 TRBV11-1 CASSVSGTDTQYF TGTGCCAGCAGCGTCAGTGGCACAGATACGCAGTATTTT
. . TRBJ2-2 TRBV3-1/TRBV3-2 CASSPRLAIGELFF TGTGCCAGCAGCCCACGTCTTGCGATTGGGGAGCTGTTTTTT
TRBD2 once TRBJ2-5 TRBV4-1 CASSQDQTSGWTQYF TGCGCCAGCAGCCAAGATCAGACTAGCGGGTGGACCCAGTACTTC
. once TRBJ1-5 TRBV27 CASSLTGQSRQPQHF TGTGCCAGCAGTTTAACGGGACAATCTAGGCAGCCCCAGCATTTT
TRBD1 . TRBJ1-1 TRBV3-1/TRBV3-2 CASRSRDRDGEAFF TGTGCCAGCAGGTCCCGGGACAGGGACGGGGAAGCTTTCTTT
TRBD1 few TRBJ1-2 TRBV4-2 CASSQEWQGARGYTF TGTGCCAGCAGCCAAGAGTGGCAGGGGGCGCGAGGCTACACCTTC
. . TRBJ1-1 TRBV19 CATSGGQAWGTEAFF TGTGCCACGAGTGGCGGGCAGGCTTGGGGCACTGAAGCTTTCTTT
. . TRBJ2-5 TRBV2 CASTFDRQETQYF TGTGCCAGCACTTTTGACAGGCAAGAGACCCAGTACTTC
TRBD1 . TRBJ1-5 TRBV2 CASSRDSDNQPQHF TGTGCCAGCAGTAGGGACAGCGATAATCAGCCCCAGCATTTT
. . TRBJ1-5 TRBV30 CAWRSGPNQPQHF TGTGCCTGGAGATCTGGGCCCAATCAGCCCCAGCATTTT
TRBD1 . TRBJ1-5 TRBV30 CASGTGGGQPQHF TGTGCCTCCGGGACAGGGGGGGGTCAGCCCCAGCATTTT
. . TRBJ2-7 TRBV6-1 CASSENMRQRPYEQYF TGTGCCAGCAGTGAAAATATGAGACAGCGACCCTACGAGCAGTACTTC
. . TRBJ1-2 TRBV15 CATSRQGLTYGYTF TGTGCCACCAGCAGACAGGGACTCACCTATGGCTACACCTTC
TRBD1 . TRBJ2-2 TRBV18 CASSQGQGARTGELFF TGTGCCAGCTCACAGGGACAGGGGGCGCGCACCGGGGAGCTGTTTTTT
. . TRBJ1-2 TRBV3-1/TRBV3-2 CASSQVARANYGYTF TGTGCCAGCAGCCAAGTGGCCCGGGCTAACTATGGCTACACCTTC
. . TRBJ2-3 TRBV14 CASSQERQTGQYF TGTGCCAGCAGCCAAGAAAGGCAGACAGGCCAGTATTTT
TRBD1 . TRBJ2-5 TRBV6-6 CASSYRQGRETQYF TGTGCCAGCAGTTACCGACAGGGCCGGGAGACCCAGTACTTC
TRBD1 . TRBJ1-2 TRBV19 CASSTWDRQRHGYTF TGTGCCAGTAGTACATGGGACAGGCAACGGCATGGCTACACCTTC
TRBD1 . TRBJ1-5 TRBV9 CASSDQRQGKRVDSNQPQHF TGTGCCAGCAGCGACCAAAGACAGGGGAAACGGGTCGATAGCAATCAGCCCCAGCATTTT
. . TRBJ2-3 TRBV27 CASSLTTAPDTQYF TGTGCCAGCAGTTTAACGACTGCCCCAGATACGCAGTATTTT
. . TRBJ2-5 TRBV18 CASSPRTEETQYF TGTGCCAGCTCACCAAGGACAGAAGAGACCCAGTACTTC
TRBD2 . TRBJ2-3 TRBV29-1 CSVEVRTSGRTDTQYF TGCAGCGTTGAAGTCCGGACTAGCGGGAGGACAGATACGCAGTATTTT
. once TRBJ1-1 TRBV6-2/TRBV6-3 CASSLGGGGGTEAFF TGTGCCAGCAGTCTGGGGGGGGGTGGTGGCACTGAAGCTTTCTTT
TRBD2 . TRBJ2-7 TRBV11-2 CASSLASGRQTKEQYF TGTGCCAGCAGCTTAGCTAGCGGGAGGCAGACGAAGGAGCAGTACTTC
TRBD2 few TRBJ2-7 TRBV11-2 CASSSGLAGAWGEQYF TGTGCCAGCAGCTCGGGACTAGCGGGGGCCTGGGGGGAGCAGTACTTC
. . TRBJ2-7 TRBV18 CASSPRDTSYEQYF TGTGCCAGCTCACCACGGGACACTTCCTACGAGCAGTACTTC
TRBD1 . TRBJ1-1 TRBV11-1 CASSLDPGQGRAEAFF TGTGCCAGCAGCTTAGACCCGGGACAGGGACGAGCGGAAGCTTTCTTT
TRBD1 many TRBJ2-1 TRBV29-1 CSVWDRTNEQFF TGCAGCGTCTGGGACAGGACCAATGAGCAGTTCTTC
. . TRBJ2-7 TRBV6-2/TRBV6-3 CASSYHRGLADSYEQYF TGTGCCAGCAGTTACCACCGGGGGCTAGCGGACTCCTACGAGCAGTACTTC
. . TRBJ1-2 TRBV14 CASSQDRTALYGYTF TGTGCCAGCAGCCAAGATAGGACAGCACTTTATGGCTACACCTTC
. . TRBJ1-3 TRBV27 CASSFRGPENTIYF TGTGCCAGCAGTTTCCGGGGTCCCGAAAACACCATATATTTT
. . TRBJ2-7 TRBV2 CASRTDFYEQYF TGTGCCAGCAGGACAGACTTCTACGAGCAGTACTTC